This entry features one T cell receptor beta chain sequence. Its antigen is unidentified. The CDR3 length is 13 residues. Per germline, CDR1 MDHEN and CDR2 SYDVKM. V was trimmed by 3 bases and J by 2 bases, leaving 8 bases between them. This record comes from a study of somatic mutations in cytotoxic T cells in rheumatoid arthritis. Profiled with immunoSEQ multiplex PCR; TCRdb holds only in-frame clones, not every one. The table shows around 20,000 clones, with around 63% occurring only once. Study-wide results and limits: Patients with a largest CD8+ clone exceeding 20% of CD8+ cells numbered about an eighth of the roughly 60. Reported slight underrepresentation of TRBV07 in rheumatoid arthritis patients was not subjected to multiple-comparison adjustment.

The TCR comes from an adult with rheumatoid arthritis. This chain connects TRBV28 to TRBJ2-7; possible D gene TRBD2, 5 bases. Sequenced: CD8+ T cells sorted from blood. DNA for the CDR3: TGTGCCAGCAGTTTGGAGGAGGCCTACGAGCAGTACTTC. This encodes CASSLEEAYEQYF.